Included here is one T cell receptor beta chain sequence, with context. The table lists this clone with a count of one. This receptor's antigen is unknown. No much larger clonotype is one base removed from it; base qualities were not supplied. This sample was taken from a study of blood T cell repertoires in COVID-19 (dated by TCRdb to about 2020). With respect to the entire study: The collaborator samples originated in the United States, Italy and Spain and spanned the acute and convalescent phases of COVID-19. The material from the prospective study consisted of cDNA or gDNA derived from T cells, B-cell-depleted T cells, or PBMCs. Subjects who had been exposed to COVID-19, were actively infected with it, or had recovered from it provided the deeply sampled blood TCRbeta repertoires that made up the dataset. The repertoires were made available in a free public database intended to serve as a resource for research on the immune response to SARS-CoV-2. Samples came from the ongoing ImmuneRACE study (first 160 participants) plus 1,254 subjects from 6 global collaborators. Nearly every sample came with metadata listing a de-identified subject ID, COVID-19 status, age in years and sex. HLA class I and class II types, where available, came from metadata supplied by the sample provider rather than from assay-based typing. Results the study describes overall, beyond this receptor: How much clinical and demographic metadata was included differed by source and by participant, and the metadata was provided uncurated.

TCRbeta CDR3 regions were amplified from genomic DNA using the immunoSEQ Assay, a bias-controlled multiplex PCR. Concerning the study's data processing: Nucleated cell counts per sample were estimated from amplification of reference gene primers within the assay. To quantify the absolute abundance of each unique TCRbeta CDR3 rearrangement, sequence reads were collapsed and filtered. For each sample, productive Simpson clonality was calculated as the square root of Simpson's diversity index across productive rearrangements. Held by TCRdb, this immuneACCESS table contains in-frame sequences only and omits some clones. Under half of the omission traces to an unresolved V gene where checked; the cause of the rest is unknown. Clone size and the V and J calls come from that table; the DNA yielded D and trimming. The sample table holds some 250,000 clones, of which roughly 88% were seen once. The ten largest clones add up to less than 2.5% of the sample.

The CDR3 covers 15 residues, taking in both the cysteine and the phenylalanine. This entry keeps only the CDR3 DNA: 45 bases, framed from base 1. CDR1 and CDR2 (SGHRS, YFSETQ) derive from the germline V gene. After removal of 5 bases from V and 4 bases from J, the junction retains 8 bases not matched to a gene. Enrolling through a virtual design, the prospective study's participants ranged in age from roughly 18 to 89 years and lived across some 22 United States geographic areas. In the prospective study, participants were assigned to cohorts based on the clinical history participants reported in a screening survey and a study questionnaire. Recovered participants in ImmuneRACE Cohort 3 were defined by two consecutive negative NP/OP PCR tests, clearance by a healthcare professional, or resolution of symptoms. In the prospective study, mobile phlebotomists collected whole blood, serum and a nasopharyngeal or oropharyngeal swab from each participant. Prospective study participants could optionally give additional blood draws and questionnaires over an approximately 2-month period. Before DNA extraction, blood samples from the prospective study were shipped at room temperature or frozen.

The chain joins TRBV5-1 to TRBJ2-7; TRBD2 agrees with 11 junctional bases. This receptor was taken from a woman aged 50 to 60 who had recovered from COVID-19. Sequenced material: PBMCs or T cells enriched from blood (not recorded which). The CDR3 reads CASRETGTSGYEQYF. The DNA sequence reads TGCGCCAGCAGGGAAACCGGGACTAGCGGTTACGAGCAGTACTTC. The CDR3, completed at both ends by the reference TRBV5-1 and TRBJ2-7 genes, gives the full variable domain KAGVTQTPRYLIKTRGQQVTLSCSPISGHRSVSWYQQTPGQGLQFLFEYFSETQRNKGNFPGRFSGRQFSNSRSEMNVSTLELGDSALYLCASRETGTSGYEQYFGPGTRLTVT.